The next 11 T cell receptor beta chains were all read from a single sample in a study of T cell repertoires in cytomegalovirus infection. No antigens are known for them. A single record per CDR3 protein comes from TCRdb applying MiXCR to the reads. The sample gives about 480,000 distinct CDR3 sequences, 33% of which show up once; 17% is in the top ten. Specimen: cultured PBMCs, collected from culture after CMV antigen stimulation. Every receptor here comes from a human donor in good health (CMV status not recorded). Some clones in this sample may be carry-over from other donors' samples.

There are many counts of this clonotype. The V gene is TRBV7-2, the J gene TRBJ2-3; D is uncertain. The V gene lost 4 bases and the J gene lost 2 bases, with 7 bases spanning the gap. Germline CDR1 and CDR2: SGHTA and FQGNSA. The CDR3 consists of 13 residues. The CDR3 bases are TGTGCCAGCAGCTCTAGACTCACAGATACGCAGTATTTT. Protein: CASSSRLTDTQYF.

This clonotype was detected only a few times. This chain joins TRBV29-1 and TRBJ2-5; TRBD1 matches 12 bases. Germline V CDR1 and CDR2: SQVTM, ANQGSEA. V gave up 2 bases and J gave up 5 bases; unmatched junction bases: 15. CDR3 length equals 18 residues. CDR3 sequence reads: CSVEHPRDRGLSAETQYF. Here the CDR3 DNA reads TGCAGCGTTGAACATCCTCGGGACAGGGGGCTCTCGGCGGAGACCCAGTACTTC.

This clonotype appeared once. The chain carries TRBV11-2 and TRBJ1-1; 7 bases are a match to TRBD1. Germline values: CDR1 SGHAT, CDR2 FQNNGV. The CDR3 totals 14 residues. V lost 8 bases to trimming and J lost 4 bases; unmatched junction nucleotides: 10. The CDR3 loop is CASRVQGRGTEAFF. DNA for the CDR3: TGTGCCAGCCGAGTACAGGGGAGAGGCACTGAAGCTTTCTTT.

The CDR3 DNA is TGTGCCAGCAGCTTGCCCGGGTTACCAGTAGGCGAGCAGTACTTC. It yields the protein CASSLPGLPVGEQYF. The rearrangement joins TRBV5-6 to TRBJ2-7; no reliable D call. The germline CDR1 and CDR2 sequences are SGHDT and YYEEEE. V was pared by 1 base and J by 6 bases, with 17 bases between. CDR3 length equals 15 residues.

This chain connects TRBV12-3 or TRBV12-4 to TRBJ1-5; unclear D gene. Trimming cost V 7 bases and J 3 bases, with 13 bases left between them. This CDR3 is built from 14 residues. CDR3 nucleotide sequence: TGTGCCAGCACGTCGGGAGGGCCCAATCAGCCCCAGCATTTT. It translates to CASTSGGPNQPQHF.

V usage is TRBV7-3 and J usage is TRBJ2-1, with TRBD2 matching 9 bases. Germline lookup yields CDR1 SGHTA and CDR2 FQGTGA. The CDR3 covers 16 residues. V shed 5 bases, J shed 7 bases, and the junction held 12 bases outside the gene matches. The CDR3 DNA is TGTGCCAGCAGCGCCCATAGCGGGAGTATTTTTAATGAGCAGTTCTTC. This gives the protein CASSAHSGSIFNEQFF.

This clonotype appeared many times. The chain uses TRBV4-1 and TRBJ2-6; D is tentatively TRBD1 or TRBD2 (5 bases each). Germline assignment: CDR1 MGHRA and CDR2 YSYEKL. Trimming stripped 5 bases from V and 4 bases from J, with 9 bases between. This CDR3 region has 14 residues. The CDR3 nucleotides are TGCGCCAGCAGCGAGGGGCCCGGGGCCAACGTCCTGACTTTC. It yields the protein CASSEGPGANVLTF.

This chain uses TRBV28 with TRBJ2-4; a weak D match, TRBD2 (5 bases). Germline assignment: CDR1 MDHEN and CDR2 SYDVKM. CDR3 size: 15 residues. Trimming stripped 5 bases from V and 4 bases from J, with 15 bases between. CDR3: CASSPGPREKNIQYF. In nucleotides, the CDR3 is TGTGCCAGCAGTCCCGGTCCCCGGGAAAAAAACATTCAGTACTTC.

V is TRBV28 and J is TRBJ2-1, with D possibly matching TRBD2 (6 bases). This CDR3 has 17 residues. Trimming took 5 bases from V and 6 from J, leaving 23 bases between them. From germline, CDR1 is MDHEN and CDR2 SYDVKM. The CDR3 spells CASSLPLVIAELNEQFF. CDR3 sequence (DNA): TGTGCCAGCAGTCTCCCCCTTGTGATAGCGGAGCTCAATGAGCAGTTCTTC.

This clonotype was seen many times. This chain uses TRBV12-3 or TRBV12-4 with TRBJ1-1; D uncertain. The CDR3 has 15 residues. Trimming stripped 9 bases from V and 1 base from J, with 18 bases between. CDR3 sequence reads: CASTSYSTSNTEAFF. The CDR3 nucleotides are TGTGCCAGTACCTCCTACTCCACATCGAACACTGAAGCTTTCTTT.

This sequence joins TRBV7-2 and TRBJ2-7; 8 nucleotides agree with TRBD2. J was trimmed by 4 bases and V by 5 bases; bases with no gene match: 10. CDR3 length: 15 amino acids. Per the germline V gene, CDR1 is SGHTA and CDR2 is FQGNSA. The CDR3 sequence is CASSRAGVSVYEQYF. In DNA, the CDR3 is TGTGCCAGCAGCCGAGCGGGAGTCTCTGTTTACGAGCAGTACTTC.